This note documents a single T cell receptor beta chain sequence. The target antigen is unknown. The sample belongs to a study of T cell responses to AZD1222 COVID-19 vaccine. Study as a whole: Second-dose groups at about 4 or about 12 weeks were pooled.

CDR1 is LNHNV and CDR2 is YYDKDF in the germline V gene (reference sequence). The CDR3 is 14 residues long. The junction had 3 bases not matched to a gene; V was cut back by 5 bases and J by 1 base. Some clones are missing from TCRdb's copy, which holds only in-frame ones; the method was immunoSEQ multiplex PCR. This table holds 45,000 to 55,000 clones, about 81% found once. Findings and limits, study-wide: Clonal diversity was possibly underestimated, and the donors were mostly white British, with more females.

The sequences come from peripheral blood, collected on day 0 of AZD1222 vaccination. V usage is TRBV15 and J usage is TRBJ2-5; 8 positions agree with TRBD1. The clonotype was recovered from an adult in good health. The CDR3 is CATSSDRAQETQYF. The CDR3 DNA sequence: TGTGCCACCAGCTCGGACAGGGCCCAAGAGACCCAGTACTTC.